This TCR beta chain is drawn from a study of shared clonotypes between healthy human individuals. Background on the study: The people who gave samples were a couple of women and three men aged 18 to 49.

The repertoire was sequenced with immunoSEQ multiplex PCR; TCRdb's copy has only in-frame clones and lacks some. The sample shows roughly 640,000 clones, approximately 97% of them seen only once. Study observations and caveats: Relative to memory subsets, naive subsets generally showed larger estimated richness.

The CDR3 has 17 residues. CDR1 is WSHSY and CDR2 is SAAADI in the germline V gene. Trimming took off 0 bases at V and 0 bases at J, with 14 bases between the two ends. On this clone: Its antigen is unidentified.

The sequencing input was naive CD4+ T cells sorted from blood. Stated subset: CD45RA+ positively selected. This clonotype originated in a woman aged 25 to 45 in good health. This chain uses TRBV10-2 with TRBJ1-2; D unresolved. The CDR3, as DNA: TGCGCCAGCAGTGAGTCGCCGAGATACCCATCTAACTATGGCTACACCTTC. Its protein is CASSESPRYPSNYGYTF.